This T cell receptor beta chain is from a study of cytomegalovirus exposure and HLA in healthy donors. Study-wide context: Approximately 81% of 350 to 400 genotyped donors fell in the Caucasian-associated ancestry cluster. Study-level results: A later look showed TCR association rates differing by HLA locus, highest for DRB1 and lowest for HLA-C. Previously analyzed data showed that most TCR beta V segments were productive at a frequency of about 87% or about 30%. There were some V segments, including TRBV6-2 and TRBV6-3, excluded as indistinguishable.

Primers included in the PCR were 60 Vbeta and 13 Jbeta primers. Generated by immunoSEQ multiplex PCR, the TCRdb table keeps only in-frame clones and is missing some. The sample holds 70,000 to 95,000 clones, around 85% seen once. With 0 bases clipped from V and 6 bases from J, the junction kept 6 bases outside the gene matches. The CDR3 spans 14 residues. Germline V CDR1 and CDR2: SGDLS, YYNGEE. Details on this clone: What it binds is unknown.

The sample comprised PBMCs. V is TRBV9 and J is TRBJ2-7, with TRBD2 identical over 7 bases. This clonotype originated in a human donor in good health. CDR3 sequence reads: CASSVAGGSGEQYF. For the CDR3, the DNA is TGTGCCAGCAGCGTAGCCGGGGGGAGCGGCGAGCAGTACTTC.